What follows are 14 T cell receptor beta chains derived from one specimen sequenced in a study of Ad26.COV2.S vaccination and SARS-CoV-2 variants. TCRdb keeps only in-frame clones here, not all; method: immunoSEQ multiplex PCR. This sample has 85,000 to 95,000 clones, with 82% found just once. The sample was peripheral blood, taken after recovery from COVID-19. The receptors shown here come from a human donor who had recovered from COVID-19.

The chain combines TRBV5-1 with TRBJ2-7; D is undetermined. This CDR3 has 15 residues. Germline CDR1 reads SGHRS; CDR2 reads YFSETQ. V lost 2 bases and J 3 bases, leaving 15 bases between the germline ends. As DNA, the CDR3 is TGCGCCAGCAGCTTTACATGGGATGGGCTCTACGAGCAGTACTTC. Translating it yields CASSFTWDGLYEQYF.

The chain uses TRBV7-6 and TRBJ2-7, with 14 bases identical to TRBD2. The CDR3 is 17 amino acids. V shed 4 bases, J shed 0 bases, and the junction held 5 bases outside the gene matches. Germline V gene data show CDR1 as SGHVS and CDR2 as FNYEAQ. CDR3 protein: CASSSGLAGETSYEQYF. The CDR3 nucleotides are TGTGCCAGCAGCTCGGGACTAGCGGGAGAGACCTCCTACGAGCAGTACTTC.

The chain has TRBV6-5 and TRBJ2-5, with TRBD1 matching 9 bases. CDR3 length: 15 amino acids. CDR1 and CDR2 (germline): MNHEY, SVGAGI. J was trimmed by 1 base and V by 4 bases; bases with no gene match: 4. The CDR3 nucleotides are TGTGCCAGCAGTTTGGGGACAGGGCTCCAAGAGACCCAGTACTTC. This codes for CASSLGTGLQETQYF.

The rearrangement uses TRBV10-2 and TRBJ2-3, with 8 bases identical to TRBD1. The V and J ends lost 2 bases and 2 bases, in that order; junction bases with no gene match: 6. This CDR3 spans 16 amino acids. Germline assignment: CDR1 WSHSY and CDR2 SAAADI. This CDR3 reads CASSEGGQGYTDTQYF. Written as DNA, the CDR3 is TGCGCCAGCAGTGAGGGAGGACAGGGTTACACAGATACGCAGTATTTT.

This clone occurred once. The chain combines TRBV4-1 with TRBJ2-1; 10 bases align to TRBD2. This CDR3 comprises 18 residues. CDR1 and CDR2 from the germline V gene are MGHRA and YSYEKL. The J segment lost 9 bases and the V segment lost 5 bases, leaving 19 bases of the junction unmatched. The CDR3 spells CASSTRTSGSPKVSEQFF. CDR3 nucleotide sequence: TGCGCCAGCAGCACCCGGACTAGCGGAAGCCCAAAGGTGAGTGAGCAGTTCTTC.

The CDR3: CASSPLTSVPYEQYF. For the CDR3, the DNA is TGTGCCAGCAGTCCGTTAACTAGCGTCCCCTACGAGCAGTACTTC. This chain joins TRBV28 and TRBJ2-7; 7 bases line up with TRBD2. CDR3 length: 15 residues. Germline values: CDR1 MDHEN, CDR2 SYDVKM. V was pared by 5 bases and J by 2 bases, with 9 bases of the junction left unmatched.

The chain joins TRBV28 to TRBJ2-2, with D possibly TRBD2 on 7 matching bases. This CDR3 comprises 16 residues. V lost 1 base to trimming and J lost 5 bases, with 14 bases between them. The V gene's germline CDR1 is MDHEN and CDR2 SYDVKM. The CDR3 sequence: CASSLLGGGATGELFF. The CDR3 region has the DNA TGTGCCAGCAGTTTATTGGGCGGGGGCGCTACCGGGGAGCTGTTTTTT.

This clone appeared a single time. This rearrangement joins TRBV14 to TRBJ1-1, with 8 bases matching TRBD1. V lost 0 bases and J lost 7; bases outside the gene matches: 7. Germline CDR1 reads SGHDN; CDR2 reads FVKESK. There are 15 residues in the CDR3. CDR3 coding DNA: TGTGCCAGCAGCCAAGAGCTCAGGGGGCGGGATGAAGCTTTCTTT. It specifies CASSQELRGRDEAFF.

The rearrangement links TRBV19 to TRBJ2-5; a weak D match, TRBD1 (8 bases). The CDR3 covers 13 residues. Germline assignment: CDR1 LNHDA and CDR2 SQIVND (reference sequence). V shed 6 bases and J shed 5 bases, with 13 bases lying between them. The CDR3 region is CASRKQGGETQYF. The CDR3 DNA sequence: TGTGCCAGTAGAAAACAGGGGGGGGAGACCCAGTACTTC.

The J gene is TRBJ1-1, the V gene TRBV7-9, with 7 bases matching TRBD1. The germline V gene has CDR1 SEHNR and CDR2 FQNEAQ (reference sequence). The V segment lost 3 bases and the J segment 6 bases; nucleotides outside the gene matches: 7. CDR3 size: 14 residues. DNA for the CDR3: TGTGCCAGCAGCTTGTTAACAGGGGTCTCTGAAGCTTTCTTT. The encoded protein is CASSLLTGVSEAFF.

The V gene is TRBV27, the J gene TRBJ1-2; D is undetermined. The CDR3 length is 14 residues. CDR1 MNHEY and CDR2 SMNVEV come from the germline V gene (reference sequence). V lost 6 bases and J lost 7, with 18 bases in between. The CDR3 reads CASRPTYPTSGYTF. CDR3 sequence (DNA): TGTGCCAGCAGGCCGACCTACCCGACGAGTGGCTACACCTTC.

The chain joins TRBV7-8 to TRBJ1-1, with D maybe TRBD1 (5 bases). Trimming removed 3 bases at V and 4 bases at J, with 9 bases between. This CDR3 is built from 13 residues. Looked up from germline, CDR1 is SGHVS and CDR2 is FQNEAQ. The CDR3 DNA is TGTGCCAGCAGCTTCAGGGAGGGCACTGAAGCTTTCTTT. Translating it yields CASSFREGTEAFF.

The chain couples TRBV7-9 to TRBJ2-1, with TRBD2 identical over 8 bases. Germline trimming cut 0 bases from V and 6 bases from J; bases unmatched to any gene: 16. Looked up from germline, CDR1 is SEHNR and CDR2 is FQNEAQ (reference sequence). The CDR3 consists of 19 residues. CDR3 amino acids: CASSLADSGADLYLNEQFF. The CDR3, as DNA: TGTGCCAGCAGCTTAGCTGATAGCGGGGCGGACCTTTATCTCAATGAGCAGTTCTTC.

This clone came up once. J is TRBJ1-2 and V is TRBV6-5, with unresolved D. This CDR3 region has 14 residues. The germline CDR1 and CDR2 sequences are MNHEY and SVGAGI. Trimming stripped 1 base from V and 3 bases from J, with 9 bases between. The CDR3 reads CASSYLGLDYGYTF. The CDR3 DNA reads as TGTGCCAGCAGTTACTTGGGATTAGACTATGGCTACACCTTC.